The clone carrying this T cell receptor (beta chain) was counted between two and nine times. What it binds is not known. The sample comes from a study of beta chain features in type 1 diabetes. Overall study findings and caveats: In the patient group, naive, central memory and Treg TCRB repertoires seemed more alike than in the healthy donor group. Lower insertion and higher deletion counts appeared at VDJ junctions in type 1 diabetes patients.

Reverse transcribing all isolated RNA meant expressed TCRB transcripts were sequenced. The repertoire was sequenced with immunoSEQ multiplex PCR; TCRdb's copy has only in-frame clones and lacks some. The table has some 900,000 clones, about a sixth seen once; the top ten hold 0.02% to 0.03%. On average, the one heparinised blood draw given by each donor was around 120 mL. CD45RO/CCR7/CD25/CD127/CD95/CD27 separated CD4+ naive, central memory, regulatory and stem cell-like memory cells by sorting. J lost 4 bases, V lost 4 bases, and 9 bases had no gene match. This CDR3 comprises 16 residues. The V gene's germline CDR1 is SGHTA and CDR2 FQGTGA.

This sequence originates from a woman under 30 in good health. The sample was naive CD4+ T cells from blood. V is TRBV7-3 and J is TRBJ2-1; 8 positions agree with TRBD1. The CDR3 sequence is CASSSSTGQGYNEQFF. The CDR3 DNA reads as TGTGCCAGCAGCTCGTCAACTGGACAGGGTTACAATGAGCAGTTCTTC.